The 29 T cell receptor beta chains below all came from one sample that was sequenced in a study of cytomegalovirus exposure and HLA in healthy donors. TCRdb's copy holds only in-frame clones and misses some; the assay was immunoSEQ multiplex PCR. The table lists 120,000 to 150,000 clones, 80% to 90% of them singletons. Sequencing used PBMCs. These TCRs come from a young man in good health and CMV-seropositive.

The chain recombines TRBV28 with TRBJ2-2; the match to TRBD1 covers 10 bases. Trimming cost V 8 bases and J 5 bases; bases outside gene matches: 8. This CDR3 spans 15 amino acids. Germline CDR1 MDHEN, CDR2 SYDVKM. The CDR3 sequence: CASWRQGARTGELFF. Here the CDR3 DNA reads TGTGCCAGCTGGAGACAGGGGGCGCGGACCGGGGAGCTGTTTTTT. The full variable domain, its missing parts supplied by reference TRBV28 and TRBJ2-2, is DVKVTQSSRYLVKRTGEKVFLECVQDMDHENMFWYRQDPGLGLRLIYFSYDVKMKEKGDIPEGYSVSREKKERFSLILESASTNQTSMYLCASWRQGARTGELFFGEGSRLTVL.

This rearrangement joins TRBV27 to TRBJ1-1; a possible D gene is TRBD1 (6 bases). Looked up from germline, CDR1 is MNHEY and CDR2 is SMNVEV (reference sequence). With 3 bases removed from V and 12 bases from J, the gap between germline ends came to 17 bases. There are 13 residues in the CDR3. Written as DNA, the CDR3 is TGTGCCAGCAGTTTCAGAGGGGGTCAGATGACTTTCTTT. Translation: CASSFRGGQMTFF.

A single count supports this clone. V is TRBV28 and J is TRBJ2-1; 12 positions match TRBD2. V was pared by 3 bases and J by 7 bases, with 7 bases of the junction left unmatched. This CDR3 contains 16 residues. Germline CDR1 MDHEN, CDR2 SYDVKM. CDR3 sequence reads: CASSFLSSGGDNEQFF. CDR3 DNA sequence: TGTGCCAGCAGTTTTTTGTCTAGCGGGGGGGATAATGAGCAGTTCTTC.

The J gene is TRBJ1-1, the V gene TRBV5-6; D remains ambiguous. This CDR3 has 12 amino acids. Per the germline V gene, CDR1 is SGHDT and CDR2 is YYEEEE. With 3 bases removed from V and 5 bases from J, the gap between germline ends came to 8 bases. CDR3 DNA: TGTGCCAGCAGCTCCTCCCCGACTGAAGCTTTCTTT. This codes for CASSSSPTEAFF.

The genes are TRBV12-5 and TRBJ1-5; 7 bases line up with TRBD1. V lost 9 bases and J lost 5; bases outside the gene matches: 10. This CDR3 spans 14 amino acids. CDR1 is LGHNT, CDR2 FRNRAP, per germline. The CDR3, as DNA: TGTGCTAGAGACAGGGAGGCCCAATATCAGCCCCAGCATTTT. This translates into CARDREAQYQPQHF.

The chain joins TRBV19 to TRBJ1-4, with TRBD1 as a possible D gene (5 bases). The germline gives CDR1 LNHDA, CDR2 SQIVND (reference sequence). The CDR3 totals 16 residues. V was pared by 5 bases and J by 6 bases, with 19 bases between. The CDR3 DNA is TGTGCCAGTAGTCTAAAGGAGAGCAGGGAATATGAAAAACTGTTTTTT. Its protein is CASSLKESREYEKLFF.

The chain links TRBV7-9 to TRBJ2-7; D unresolved. CDR3 size: 11 residues. Germline CDR1 and CDR2: SEHNR and FQNEAQ (reference sequence). The V gene lost 1 base and the J gene lost 9 bases, with 7 bases spanning the gap. CDR3 region: CASSLEFRQYF. CDR3 DNA sequence: TGTGCCAGCAGCTTAGAATTCCGGCAGTACTTC.

The V and J genes are TRBV7-9 and TRBJ1-4; D may be TRBD1 (5 bases). In germline, CDR1 is SEHNR, CDR2 FQNEAQ (reference sequence). The CDR3 is 14 residues long. The germline V and J ends were trimmed by 5 bases and 7 bases, with 14 bases remaining between them. The CDR3 reads CASSVRDSGEKLFF. The CDR3 DNA is TGTGCCAGCAGCGTCCGGGACTCCGGTGAAAAACTGTTTTTT.

As concerns this clone: Other DNA sequences in this specimen translate into the identical CDR3. The V call is TRBV6-5, the J call TRBJ2-2; weak D call: TRBD1 (6 bases). Germline V gene lookup returns CDR1 MNHEY and CDR2 SVGAGI. This CDR3 is built from 12 residues. Trimming removed 6 bases from V and 11 bases from J, with 13 bases in between. The CDR3 is CASSRSGAELFF. As DNA, the CDR3 is TGTGCCAGCAGCCGATCAGGGGCCGAGCTGTTTTTT.

J is TRBJ1-2 and V is TRBV9; D may be TRBD1 (6 bases). The V and J ends lost 3 bases and 6 bases respectively, with 21 bases between them. The CDR3 runs 16 residues. Germline V CDR1 and CDR2: SGDLS, YYNGEE. Written as DNA, the CDR3 is TGTGCCAGCAGCGAGAGGGGGATTTGGGGGAGAAATGGCTACACCTTC. Encoded protein: CASSERGIWGRNGYTF.

This clone came up once. The genes are TRBV4-1 and TRBJ1-2, with 10 bases lining up with TRBD1. Germline lookup yields CDR1 MGHRA and CDR2 YSYEKL. This CDR3 contains 17 residues. With 4 bases clipped from V and 8 bases from J, the junction kept 16 bases outside the gene matches. CDR3 coding DNA: TGCGCCAGCAGCCTGGGCGGCGGTCGGACAGGGGGTCGGGGCTACACCTTC. Protein sequence: CASSLGGGRTGGRGYTF.

The chain combines TRBV6-6 with TRBJ1-4; D might be TRBD1 (6 bases). The CDR3 totals 15 residues. Trimming stripped 4 bases from V and 4 bases from J, with 13 bases between. Looked up from germline, CDR1 is MNHNY and CDR2 is SVGAGI (reference sequence). The CDR3 here is CASSSQGGGNEKLFF. Here the CDR3 DNA reads TGTGCCAGCAGTTCACAGGGCGGGGGTAATGAAAAACTGTTTTTT.

The chain combines TRBV9 with TRBJ1-2, with D unresolved. Trimming removed 0 bases from V and 8 bases from J, with 11 bases in between. Per the germline V gene, CDR1 is SGDLS and CDR2 is YYNGEE. This CDR3 is 13 amino acids long. The CDR3 spells CASSVDDGRGYTF. In DNA, the CDR3 is TGTGCCAGCAGCGTAGATGATGGGCGAGGCTACACCTTC.

The V and J genes are TRBV5-1 and TRBJ1-2; 9 nucleotides align to TRBD1. This CDR3 has 15 amino acids. Germline CDR1 reads SGHRS; CDR2 reads YFSETQ. The trim removed 5 bases at V and 3 bases at J, leaving 8 bases unmatched. The CDR3 region is CASRTGGVSDYGYTF. As DNA, the CDR3 is TGCGCCAGCAGGACAGGGGGTGTATCGGACTATGGCTACACCTTC. The complete variable domain, with remaining parts taken from reference TRBV5-1 and TRBJ1-2, reads KAGVTQTPRYLIKTRGQQVTLSCSPISGHRSVSWYQQTPGQGLQFLFEYFSETQRNKGNFPGRFSGRQFSNSRSEMNVSTLELGDSALYLCASRTGGVSDYGYTFGSGTRLTVV.

This clone was observed a single time. This sequence joins TRBV9 and TRBJ2-3, with a weak D call TRBD2 (5 bases). V gave up 7 bases and J gave up 0 bases, with 15 bases separating them. The germline V gene has CDR1 SGDLS and CDR2 YYNGEE. This CDR3 has 15 amino acids. CDR3 amino acids: CASSPPAESTDTQYF. The DNA for the CDR3 is TGTGCCAGCTCCCCCCCAGCGGAGAGCACAGATACGCAGTATTTT.

This sequence joins TRBV5-1 and TRBJ2-1, with TRBD1 matching over 7 bases. The V gene end was trimmed by 0 bases and the J gene end by 4 bases; junction bases not matched to a gene: 7. CDR1 is SGHRS, CDR2 YFSETQ, per germline. The CDR3 runs 16 residues. CDR3 DNA: TGCGCCAGCAGCTTGGTTGGGACAGAAATTTACAATGAGCAGTTCTTC. Its translation is CASSLVGTEIYNEQFF.

The chain recombines TRBV7-9 with TRBJ2-2; 8 bases align to TRBD2. With 7 bases clipped from V and 7 bases from J, the junction kept 14 bases outside the gene matches. The CDR3 runs 16 residues. The germline gives CDR1 SEHNR, CDR2 FQNEAQ (reference sequence). CDR3 residues: CASTTSGRRGGGELFF. Written as DNA, the CDR3 is TGTGCCAGCACGACGAGCGGGAGAAGGGGCGGCGGGGAGCTGTTTTTT.

The chain couples TRBV30 to TRBJ1-2; the match to TRBD1 covers 7 bases. There are 13 residues in the CDR3. CDR1 is GTSNPN, CDR2 SVGIG, per germline (reference sequence). V shed 7 bases and J 9 bases; nucleotides not matched to a gene: 14. The CDR3 nucleotides are TGTGCCTTAGTAAGACAGGGCAGGGGTAGCTACACCTTC. Its translation is CALVRQGRGSYTF.

The chain has TRBV10-3 and TRBJ2-5; D is uncertain. The germline V and J ends were trimmed by 3 bases and 4 bases, with 12 bases remaining between them. Germline CDR1 and CDR2: ENHRY and SYGVKD. This CDR3 is 14 amino acids long. CDR3 loop: CAISEPQATETQYF. Written as DNA, the CDR3 is TGTGCCATCAGTGAACCCCAGGCTACAGAGACCCAGTACTTC.

V usage is TRBV5-1 and J usage is TRBJ1-1; possible D gene TRBD1, 5 bases. Per germline, CDR1 SGHRS and CDR2 YFSETQ. The CDR3 is 16 amino acids. Deletions cut 0 bases from V and 0 bases from J, with 12 bases between. The CDR3 sequence: CASSLVGADLNTEAFF. CDR3 nucleotides: TGCGCCAGCAGCTTGGTAGGGGCCGACCTGAACACTGAAGCTTTCTTT.

The rearrangement uses TRBV4-2 and TRBJ2-5, with 8 bases aligning to TRBD1. The CDR3 sequence is 14 residues long. Trimming cost V 5 bases and J 4 bases; bases outside gene matches: 6. In germline, CDR1 is LGHNA, CDR2 YNFKEQ. The CDR3 DNA is TGTGCCAGCAGCTCACAGGGGGACGGAGAGACCCAGTACTTC. Protein: CASSSQGDGETQYF.

DNA for the CDR3: TGTGCCAGCAGCTTGAGGGGGAATCAGCCCCAGCATTTT. The encoded protein is CASSLRGNQPQHF. V usage is TRBV5-6 and J usage is TRBJ1-5, with a tentative D call TRBD1 (6 bases). Germline lookup yields CDR1 SGHDT and CDR2 YYEEEE. V was clipped by 1 base and J by 4 bases, with 6 bases between them. The CDR3 extends over 13 amino acids.

The chain couples TRBV19 to TRBJ1-1; the D is unclear. This CDR3 has 14 amino acids. The germline V gene has CDR1 LNHDA and CDR2 SQIVND (reference sequence). Trimming took off 1 base at V and 5 bases at J, with 11 bases between the two ends. CDR3 DNA sequence: TGTGCCAGTAGTATAGTCGGATCGGGGACTGAAGCTTTCTTT. Translation gives CASSIVGSGTEAFF.

The genes are TRBV6-1 and TRBJ2-3; D is unresolved. Germline V gives CDR1 MNHNS, CDR2 SASEGT. Trimming took 8 bases from V and 5 from J, leaving 11 bases between them. CDR3 size: 12 residues. This chain's CDR3 is CASDRVGDTQYF. CDR3 nucleotides: TGTGCCAGCGATCGGGTAGGAGATACGCAGTATTTT.

The V gene is TRBV7-6, the J gene TRBJ2-3, with D maybe TRBD1 (6 bases). V dropped 4 bases and J dropped 2 bases, with 16 bases sitting between them. This CDR3 is built from 16 residues. CDR1 and CDR2 (germline): SGHVS, FNYEAQ. The CDR3 here is CASSSAYTGTTDTQYF. Here the CDR3 DNA reads TGTGCCAGCAGCTCTGCCTACACAGGGACCACAGATACGCAGTATTTT.

The rearrangement uses TRBV6-1 and TRBJ2-5; TRBD2 matches at 8 bases. The CDR3 runs to 15 residues. V lost 7 bases to trimming and J lost 3 bases; unmatched junction nucleotides: 10. Germline CDR1 reads MNHNS; CDR2 reads SASEGT. CDR3: CASTGAGGMKETQYF. The CDR3 DNA is TGTGCCAGCACAGGCGCGGGGGGTATGAAAGAGACCCAGTACTTC.

This sequence joins TRBV12-5 and TRBJ1-1; D possibly corresponds to TRBD1 (5 bases). V lost 7 bases and J lost 1, with 10 bases in between. The CDR3 length is 13 residues. Germline V gene data show CDR1 as LGHNT and CDR2 as FRNRAP. CDR3 amino acids: CASAMGQNTEAFF. CDR3 in DNA: TGTGCTAGTGCCATGGGGCAGAACACTGAAGCTTTCTTT. Complete variable domain (other parts from reference TRBV12-5 and TRBJ1-1): DARVTQTPRHKVTEMGQEVTMRCQPILGHNTVFWYRQTMMQGLELLAYFRNRAPLDDSGMPKDRFSAEMPDATLATLKIQPSEPRDSAVYFCASAMGQNTEAFFGQGTRLTVV.

V is TRBV28 and J is TRBJ1-2; no firm D call. From germline, CDR1 is MDHEN and CDR2 SYDVKM. V lost 3 bases and J 8 bases, leaving 10 bases between the germline ends. CDR3 length: 12 amino acids. CDR3 loop: CASSFGQEGYTF. CDR3 coding DNA: TGTGCCAGCAGTTTCGGTCAGGAAGGCTACACCTTC.

The chain uses TRBV6-1 and TRBJ2-5; TRBD2 matches at 13 bases. The V gene end was trimmed by 7 bases and the J gene end by 14 bases; junction bases not matched to a gene: 10. CDR1 MNHNS and CDR2 SASEGT come from the germline V gene. The CDR3 covers 13 residues. Written as DNA, the CDR3 is TGTGCCAGCACTCCGGGACTAGCGGGATTTGGTTACTTC. Translating it yields CASTPGLAGFGYF.